A single sample gave rise to the 31 T cell receptor beta chains below, sequenced in a study of T-cell reconstitution after alpha-beta-depleted transplantation in children. General study findings and limits: Expanded graft clones numbering several hundred reportedly gave rise to alpha-beta T cells about two months after transplant.

These TCRs are of unknown antigen specificity. Unique molecular identifiers were incorporated when the TCRbeta library was constructed. TCRdb called the PCR reads again in MiXCR, with one record for every CDR3 protein. The sample carries approximately 32,000 distinct CDR3 sequences, less than 8.5% recorded once. Sequenced material: peripheral blood, taken 60 days after TCRalphabeta/CD19-depleted stem cell transplant. These receptors all stem from a child younger than two who had a stem cell transplant for acute myeloid leukemia, so the T cells may come from the graft donor.

This clonotype was counted ten times or more. V gene TRBV25-1 combines with J gene TRBJ2-7; 7 bases are shared with TRBD1. Trimming cost V 10 bases and J 0 bases; bases outside gene matches: 9. This CDR3 spans 14 amino acids. CDR1 MGHDK and CDR2 SYGVNS come from the germline V gene. CDR3 amino acids: CATQGGSSSYEQYF. The CDR3 coding sequence is TGTGCCACCCAAGGGGGCAGTAGCTCCTACGAGCAGTACTTC.

This clonotype was seen many times. The chain links TRBV5-1 to TRBJ2-3; 15 positions match TRBD2. This CDR3 has 14 residues. V lost 8 bases to trimming and J lost 8 bases; unmatched junction nucleotides: 6. The germline gives CDR1 SGHRS, CDR2 YFSETQ. CDR3 region: CASGLAGGQRTQYF. DNA for the CDR3: TGCGCCAGTGGACTAGCGGGAGGGCAACGTACGCAGTATTTT.

This clonotype was found many times. This rearrangement joins TRBV3-1 to TRBJ2-3; 10 bases line up with TRBD2. Trimming cost V 0 bases and J 0 bases; bases outside gene matches: 6. The CDR3 runs 18 residues. CDR1 and CDR2 from the germline V gene are LGHDT and YNNKEL (reference sequence). The CDR3 protein is CASSQDLLTSGSTDTQYF. As DNA, the CDR3 is TGTGCCAGCAGCCAAGACCTCCTGACTAGCGGGAGCACAGATACGCAGTATTTT.

The sample holds many counts of this clonotype. V and J are TRBV7-9 and TRBJ2-7, with TRBD1 as a possible D gene (5 bases). This CDR3 region has 14 residues. Germline V gene sequence: CDR1 SEHNR, CDR2 FQNEAQ (reference sequence). Between the trimmed V and J ends, which lost 4 bases and 3 bases, there was a span of 13 bases. The CDR3 DNA reads as TGTGCCAGCAGCTCAAATCTAGGGGACTACGAGCAGTACTTC. This sequence encodes CASSSNLGDYEQYF.

This clonotype appeared many times. The V call is TRBV19, the J call TRBJ2-7; D might be TRBD1 or TRBD2, each matching 5 bases. The germline V gene encodes CDR1 LNHDA and CDR2 SQIVND (reference sequence). V lost 3 bases and J 3 bases, leaving 9 bases between the germline ends. This CDR3 is 13 amino acids long. DNA of the CDR3: TGTGCCAGTAGTATGAGGGGCCTCTACGAGCAGTACTTC. As protein: CASSMRGLYEQYF.

V and J are TRBV7-2 and TRBJ2-7; D gene uncertain. Germline V gene sequence: CDR1 SGHTA, CDR2 FQGNSA. This CDR3 contains 14 residues. The V end lost 2 bases, the J end lost 2 bases, and 10 bases lay between the germline ends. For the CDR3, the DNA is TGTGCCAGCAGCTTAAACCTAGGAGCCTACGAGCAGTACTTC. Its translation is CASSLNLGAYEQYF.

This clonotype was counted at least ten times. This chain connects TRBV9 to TRBJ2-7; TRBD1 matches 9 bases. The germline V gene encodes CDR1 SGDLS and CDR2 YYNGEE. V was clipped by 3 bases and J by 3 bases; unmatched bases: 4. CDR3 length equals 14 residues. Here the CDR3 reads CASSAGTGHYEQYF. The DNA of the CDR3 is TGTGCCAGCAGCGCCGGGACAGGGCACTACGAGCAGTACTTC.

This clonotype has more than one count but fewer than ten. The chain couples TRBV29-1 to TRBJ1-1, with D perhaps matching TRBD1 (5 bases). V was pared by 7 bases and J by 6 bases, with 12 bases between. From germline, CDR1 is SQVTM and CDR2 ANQGSEA. The CDR3 contains 11 residues. This chain's CDR3 is CSAFPGPEAFF. Written as DNA, the CDR3 is TGCAGCGCCTTCCCGGGGCCTGAAGCTTTCTTT.

This clonotype was seen ten or more times. This chain connects TRBV24-1 to TRBJ2-4, with 7 bases lining up with TRBD1. CDR1 is KGHDR and CDR2 is SFDVKD in the germline V gene. The J segment lost 0 bases and the V segment lost 5 bases, leaving 3 bases of the junction unmatched. This CDR3 region has 15 residues. CDR3 sequence: CATSGTGLAKNIQYF. The CDR3, as DNA: TGTGCCACCAGTGGGACAGGTCTAGCCAAAAACATTCAGTACTTC.

This clonotype was found many times. The chain links TRBV29-1 to TRBJ2-7; 9 nucleotides agree with TRBD2. The CDR3 sequence is 13 residues long. V shed 6 bases and J 5 bases; nucleotides not matched to a gene: 8. CDR1 is SQVTM and CDR2 is ANQGSEA in the germline V gene. The CDR3 protein is CSVWLAGYNEQYF. The CDR3 DNA reads TGCAGCGTATGGCTAGCGGGATACAACGAGCAGTACTTC.

Ten or more counts support this clonotype. The chain has TRBV12-3 or TRBV12-4 and TRBJ2-3; 10 bases align to TRBD2. Unmatched junction bases numbered 6, after V lost 4 bases and J lost 5 bases. CDR3 length: 15 residues. CDR3: CASSWSGGAGDTQYF. The CDR3 DNA reads TGTGCCAGCAGTTGGAGCGGGGGGGCCGGAGATACGCAGTATTTT.

In its sample, this clonotype was seen many times. V gene TRBV28 combines with J gene TRBJ2-1; D unresolved. Trimming pared 4 bases from V and 4 bases from J, leaving 14 bases between. CDR1 is MDHEN and CDR2 is SYDVKM in the germline V gene. The CDR3 is 15 residues long. CDR3: CASSSVRGGYNEQFF. The CDR3 DNA sequence: TGTGCCAGCAGTTCCGTTAGAGGCGGATACAATGAGCAGTTCTTC.

Comment on this clonotype: The limits of the CDR3 on the DNA are not certain, so only TCRdb's listed CDR3 is given. The chain is built from TRBV7-2 and TRBJ2-2; TRBD2, the D gene given by the table, was not confirmed from the DNA. Per germline, CDR1 SGHTA and CDR2 FQGNSA. The CDR3 extends over 14 residues, inclusive of both ends. The CDR3 reads CASSGTITPGSCFF.

This clonotype came up many times. The chain recombines TRBV2 with TRBJ2-1; D might be TRBD2 (5 bases). Trimming left V 8 bases short and J 7 bases short, with 6 bases between. The CDR3 is 10 residues long. Looked up from germline, CDR1 is SNHLY and CDR2 is FYNNEI. The CDR3 here is CASEGNEQFF. DNA for the CDR3: TGTGCCAGCGAGGGAAATGAGCAGTTCTTC.

By proportion, this clonotype is medium-sized. The chain has TRBV6-5 and TRBJ1-6; D is undetermined. Trimming removed 6 bases at V and 9 bases at J, with 12 bases between. Germline CDR1 MNHEY, CDR2 SVGAGI. The CDR3 covers 13 residues. The chain's CDR3 is CASRMEWGSPLHF. Written as DNA, the CDR3 is TGTGCCAGCAGGATGGAGTGGGGTTCACCCCTCCACTTT.

This clonotype was counted at least ten times. V is TRBV9 and J is TRBJ2-1, with D perhaps matching TRBD2 (7 bases). V lost 4 bases and J 1 base, leaving 18 bases between the germline ends. There are 17 residues in the CDR3. The germline gives CDR1 SGDLS, CDR2 YYNGEE. For the CDR3, the DNA is TGTGCCAGCAGCCCGGGGGGCGGGTGGAGTTCCTACAATGAGCAGTTCTTC. It yields the protein CASSPGGGWSSYNEQFF. Full variable domain (rest looked up from reference TRBV9 and TRBJ2-1): DSGVTQTPKHLITATGQRVTLRCSPRSGDLSVYWYQQSLDQGLQFLIQYYNGEERAKGNILERFSAQQFPDLHSELNLSSLELGDSALYFCASSPGGGWSSYNEQFFGPGTRLTVL.

The table lists this clonotype with many counts. The CDR3 protein is CASSSSRGKETQYF. The CDR3 coding sequence is TGTGCCAGCAGTTCCTCTCGGGGGAAAGAGACCCAGTACTTC. The rearrangement uses TRBV6-2 or TRBV6-3 and TRBJ2-5; a possible D gene is TRBD2 (6 bases). This CDR3 comprises 14 residues. V was cut by 4 bases and J by 3 bases, with 12 bases left in between. Per germline, CDR1 MNHEY and CDR2 SVGEGT.

This clonotype was observed at least ten times. The chain has TRBV19 and TRBJ2-5, with 10 bases lining up with TRBD1. CDR1 is LNHDA and CDR2 is SQIVND in the germline V gene (reference sequence). CDR3 length equals 15 residues. V trimming: 5 bases; J trimming: 6 bases; junction bases outside the gene matches: 9. For the CDR3, the DNA is TGTGCCAGTAGTTCGCTTGGGGACAGGGGAAAGACCCAGTACTTC. Protein product: CASSSLGDRGKTQYF.

This clonotype was seen repeatedly, ten times or more. The chain joins TRBV28 to TRBJ2-7; 9 bases fit TRBD2. The CDR3 totals 14 residues. Trimming took 5 bases from V and 0 from J; bases not matched to a gene: 2. CDR1 MDHEN and CDR2 SYDVKM come from the germline V gene. CDR3 residues: CASSQGLASYEQYF. CDR3 nucleotide sequence: TGTGCCAGCAGTCAGGGACTAGCCTCCTACGAGCAGTACTTC.

This clonotype was recorded at least ten times. The rearrangement links TRBV4-2 to TRBJ2-7; D remains unclear. Germline V CDR1 and CDR2: LGHNA, YNFKEQ. This CDR3 region has 15 residues. V was cut by 1 base and J by 2 bases, with 12 bases left in between. The DNA of the CDR3 is TGTGCCAGCAGCCAAGGACCCGTTCCCACCTACGAGCAGTACTTC. Translated, it gives CASSQGPVPTYEQYF.

This clonotype came up many times. The chain is built from TRBV29-1 and TRBJ1-1; maybe TRBD1 (6 bases). The germline gives CDR1 SQVTM, CDR2 ANQGSEA. The CDR3 has 12 residues. V dropped 4 bases and J dropped 8 bases, with 14 bases sitting between them. The CDR3 region has the DNA TGCAGCGTTGGGGTGGGGGCAGGGGAAGCTTTCTTT. Translation gives CSVGVGAGEAFF.

This clonotype was counted at least ten times. CDR3 amino acids: CASSLLLAGGLSSYNEQFF. CDR3 coding DNA: TGTGCCAGCAGCTTATTACTAGCGGGGGGGCTGTCTTCCTACAATGAGCAGTTCTTC. The chain uses TRBV11-2 and TRBJ2-1; 13 positions agree with TRBD2. Germline V gene lookup returns CDR1 SGHAT and CDR2 FQNNGV. This CDR3 has 19 amino acids. Unmatched junction bases numbered 8, after V lost 2 bases and J lost 1 base.

This clonotype showed up many times. J is TRBJ1-2 and V is TRBV12-3 or TRBV12-4; 7 nucleotides agree with TRBD1. V gave up 6 bases and J gave up 6 bases; unmatched junction bases: 7. CDR3 length: 13 residues. The CDR3 region is CASRTGVLNGYTF. For the CDR3, the DNA is TGTGCCAGCAGAACAGGGGTCCTTAATGGCTACACCTTC.

This clonotype was counted at least ten times. The chain recombines TRBV10-3 with TRBJ2-7; D may be TRBD2 (5 bases). The CDR3 runs 13 residues. Germline lookup yields CDR1 ENHRY and CDR2 SYGVKD. Trimming shortened V by 6 bases and J by 3 bases, and 12 bases separated the two germline ends. The CDR3 here is CAIRAGQVYEQYF. The CDR3 bases are TGTGCCATCAGGGCGGGCCAGGTCTACGAGCAGTACTTC.

This clonotype was detected many times. V gene TRBV5-1 combines with J gene TRBJ2-7, with D maybe TRBD2 (5 bases). Germline V lookup: CDR1 SGHRS, CDR2 YFSETQ. The CDR3 is 14 residues long. Trimming stripped 1 base from V and 0 bases from J, with 8 bases between. CDR3 region: CASSLSGSSYEQYF. The CDR3, as DNA: TGCGCCAGCAGCTTGTCGGGGAGCTCCTACGAGCAGTACTTC.

This clonotype was seen ten or more times. The gene calls are TRBV5-1 and TRBJ2-6; D not certain. Germline V gives CDR1 SGHRS, CDR2 YFSETQ. The CDR3 has 16 residues. V shed 3 bases and J shed 3 bases, with 13 bases lying between them. The CDR3 region is CASSSWTRRGANVLTF. In nucleotides, the CDR3 is TGCGCCAGCAGCTCCTGGACCCGCCGTGGGGCCAACGTCCTGACTTTC. Variable domain in full (rest from reference TRBV5-1 and TRBJ2-6): KAGVTQTPRYLIKTRGQQVTLSCSPISGHRSVSWYQQTPGQGLQFLFEYFSETQRNKGNFPGRFSGRQFSNSRSEMNVSTLELGDSALYLCASSSWTRRGANVLTFGAGSRLTVL.

The chain carries TRBV10-3 and TRBJ1-1; D not certain. V was trimmed by 7 bases and J by 0 bases, leaving 9 bases between them. Germline CDR1 ENHRY, CDR2 SYGVKD. The CDR3 covers 13 residues. The CDR3 reads CAIKVLLNTEAFF. Written as DNA, the CDR3 is TGTGCCATCAAGGTGCTCTTGAACACTGAAGCTTTCTTT.

Ten or more counts support this clonotype. The chain joins TRBV15 to TRBJ1-2, with a possible D match to TRBD1 (5 bases). CDR3 size: 12 residues. The V gene lost 0 bases and the J gene lost 10 bases, with 9 bases spanning the gap. Germline CDR1 LNHNV, CDR2 YYDKDF (reference sequence). The CDR3 here is CATSRDRGDYTF. The CDR3 DNA reads TGTGCCACCAGCAGAGATAGGGGAGACTACACCTTC.

In its sample, this clonotype was seen many times. CDR3 sequence (DNA): TGTGCCAGCAGCTTGGATAGCGGAAGGCCAGATACGCAGTATTTT. Translated, it gives CASSLDSGRPDTQYF. The chain recombines TRBV7-6 with TRBJ2-3, with D possibly matching TRBD2 (6 bases). From germline, CDR1 is SGHVS and CDR2 FNYEAQ. The CDR3 contains 15 residues. Trimming shortened V by 3 bases and J by 4 bases, and 14 bases separated the two germline ends.

This clonotype was recorded many times. This chain uses TRBV7-9 with TRBJ2-3, with D tentatively TRBD2 (5 bases). Germline CDR1 SEHNR, CDR2 FQNEAQ (reference sequence). Trimming took 2 bases from V and 2 from J, leaving 11 bases between them. The CDR3 length is 15 residues. The CDR3 nucleotides are TGTGCCAGCAGCTTATCACTAGATGACACAGATACGCAGTATTTT. It codes for CASSLSLDDTDTQYF.

This clonotype was detected many times. The chain joins TRBV27 to TRBJ2-1; D is unresolved. CDR3 length: 14 amino acids. V gave up 8 bases and J gave up 0 bases, with 11 bases separating them. Germline CDR1 MNHEY, CDR2 SMNVEV (reference sequence). In nucleotides, the CDR3 is TGTGCCAGCTCTCCTGGAACCTCCTACAATGAGCAGTTCTTC. Protein sequence: CASSPGTSYNEQFF.